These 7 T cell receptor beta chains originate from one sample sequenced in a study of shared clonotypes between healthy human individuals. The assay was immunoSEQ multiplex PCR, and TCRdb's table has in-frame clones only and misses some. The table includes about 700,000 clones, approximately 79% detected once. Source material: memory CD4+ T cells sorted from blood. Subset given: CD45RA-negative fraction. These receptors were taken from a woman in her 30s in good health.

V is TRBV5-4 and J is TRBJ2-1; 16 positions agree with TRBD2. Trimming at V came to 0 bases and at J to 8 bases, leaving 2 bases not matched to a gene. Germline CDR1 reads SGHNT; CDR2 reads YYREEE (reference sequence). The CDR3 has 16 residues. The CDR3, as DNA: TGTGCCAGCAGCTTGGCAGGGACTAGCGGGAGGGATGAGCAGTTCTTC. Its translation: CASSLAGTSGRDEQFF.

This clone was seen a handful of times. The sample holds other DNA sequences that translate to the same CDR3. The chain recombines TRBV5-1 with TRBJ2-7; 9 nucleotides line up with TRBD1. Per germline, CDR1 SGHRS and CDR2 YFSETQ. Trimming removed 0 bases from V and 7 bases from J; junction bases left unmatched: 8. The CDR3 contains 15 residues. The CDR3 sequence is CASSLGDRDSGEQYF. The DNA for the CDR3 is TGCGCCAGCAGCTTGGGGGACAGGGATTCGGGTGAGCAGTACTTC.

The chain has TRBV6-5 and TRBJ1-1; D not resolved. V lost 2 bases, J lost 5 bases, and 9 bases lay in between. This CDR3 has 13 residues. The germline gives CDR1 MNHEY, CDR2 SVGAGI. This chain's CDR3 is CASSYGSLTEAFF. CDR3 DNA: TGTGCCAGCAGTTACGGGTCATTAACTGAAGCTTTCTTT.

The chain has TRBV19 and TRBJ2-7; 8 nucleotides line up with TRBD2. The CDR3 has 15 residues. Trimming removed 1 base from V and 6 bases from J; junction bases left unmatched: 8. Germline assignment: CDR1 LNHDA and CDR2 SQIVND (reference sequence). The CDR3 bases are TGTGCCAGTAGTATAGCCCCCAGCGGGAGAAGCGAGCAGTACTTC. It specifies CASSIAPSGRSEQYF.

In DNA form, the CDR3 reads TGTGCCAGCAGTGATCGGCAGGGATCCCTTTCTGGGGCCAACGTCCTGACTTTC. This sequence encodes CASSDRQGSLSGANVLTF. The gene calls are TRBV2 and TRBJ2-6; TRBD1 might be the D (5 bases). Trimming left V 3 bases short and J 1 base short, with 16 bases between. The CDR3 sequence is 18 residues long. Germline V CDR1 and CDR2: SNHLY, FYNNEI.

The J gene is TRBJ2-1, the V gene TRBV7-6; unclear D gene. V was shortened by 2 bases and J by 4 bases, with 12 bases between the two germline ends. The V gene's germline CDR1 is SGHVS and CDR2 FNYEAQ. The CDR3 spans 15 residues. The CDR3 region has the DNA TGTGCCAGCAGCTTAATGGGTGGTACTTACAATGAGCAGTTCTTC. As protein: CASSLMGGTYNEQFF.

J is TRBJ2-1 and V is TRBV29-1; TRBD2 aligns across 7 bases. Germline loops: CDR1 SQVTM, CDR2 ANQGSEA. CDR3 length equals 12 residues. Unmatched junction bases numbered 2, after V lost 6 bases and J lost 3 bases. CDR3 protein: CSVGEGYNEQFF. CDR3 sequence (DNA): TGCAGCGTCGGGGAGGGCTACAATGAGCAGTTCTTC.